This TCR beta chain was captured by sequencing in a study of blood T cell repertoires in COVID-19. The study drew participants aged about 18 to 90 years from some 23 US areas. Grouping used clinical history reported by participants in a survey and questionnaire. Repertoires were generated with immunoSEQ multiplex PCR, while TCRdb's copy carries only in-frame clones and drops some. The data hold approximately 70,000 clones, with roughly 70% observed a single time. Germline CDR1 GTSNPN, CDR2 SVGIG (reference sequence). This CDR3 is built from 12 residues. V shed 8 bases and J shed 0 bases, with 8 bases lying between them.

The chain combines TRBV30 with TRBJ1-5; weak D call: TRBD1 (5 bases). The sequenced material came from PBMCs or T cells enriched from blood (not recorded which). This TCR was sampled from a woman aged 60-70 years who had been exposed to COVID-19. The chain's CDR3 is CAGGYSNQPQHF. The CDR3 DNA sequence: TGTGCCGGGGGTTATAGCAATCAGCCCCAGCATTTT.